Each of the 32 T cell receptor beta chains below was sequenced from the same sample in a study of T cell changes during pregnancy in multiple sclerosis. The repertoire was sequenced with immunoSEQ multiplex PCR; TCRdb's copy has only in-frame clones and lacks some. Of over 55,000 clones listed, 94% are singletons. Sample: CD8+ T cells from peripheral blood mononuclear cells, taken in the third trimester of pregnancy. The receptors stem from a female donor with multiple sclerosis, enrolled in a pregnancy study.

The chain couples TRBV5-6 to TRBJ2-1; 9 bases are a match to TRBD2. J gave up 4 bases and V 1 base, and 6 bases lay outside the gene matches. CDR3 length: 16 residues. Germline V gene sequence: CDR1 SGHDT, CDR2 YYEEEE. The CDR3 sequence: CASSLTAGGLYNEQFF. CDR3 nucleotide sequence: TGTGCCAGCAGCTTGACGGCGGGAGGGCTTTACAATGAGCAGTTCTTC.

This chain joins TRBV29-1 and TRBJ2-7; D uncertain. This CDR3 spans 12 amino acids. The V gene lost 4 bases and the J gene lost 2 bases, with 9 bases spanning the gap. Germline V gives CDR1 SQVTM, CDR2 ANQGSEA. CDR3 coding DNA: TGCAGCGTTGCCGCCGGTACCTACGAGCAGTACTTC. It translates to CSVAAGTYEQYF.

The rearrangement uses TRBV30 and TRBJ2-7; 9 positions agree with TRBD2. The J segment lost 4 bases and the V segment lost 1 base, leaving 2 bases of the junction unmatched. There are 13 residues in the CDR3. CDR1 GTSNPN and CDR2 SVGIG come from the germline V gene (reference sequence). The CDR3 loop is CAWSGGRVYEQYF. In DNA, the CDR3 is TGTGCCTGGAGTGGCGGGAGGGTGTACGAGCAGTACTTC.

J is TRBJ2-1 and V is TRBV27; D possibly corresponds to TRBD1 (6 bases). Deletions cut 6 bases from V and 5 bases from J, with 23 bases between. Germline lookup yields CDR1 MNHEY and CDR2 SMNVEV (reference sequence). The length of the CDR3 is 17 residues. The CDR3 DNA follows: TGTGCCAGCAGCCTAAGGGCAGGGGCGGACCCCGACAATGAGCAGTTCTTC. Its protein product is CASSLRAGADPDNEQFF.

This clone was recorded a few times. CDR3 DNA: TGTGCCAGCAGTGACAGGGACAGCGGAGGCAATGAGCAGTTCTTC. Its protein is CASSDRDSGGNEQFF. The chain employs TRBV6-4 and TRBJ2-1, with TRBD1 matching 7 bases. With V trimmed by 2 bases and J by 6 bases, 7 bases remained unmatched. This CDR3 comprises 15 residues. Germline-derived CDR1 and CDR2 are MRHNA and SNTAGT.

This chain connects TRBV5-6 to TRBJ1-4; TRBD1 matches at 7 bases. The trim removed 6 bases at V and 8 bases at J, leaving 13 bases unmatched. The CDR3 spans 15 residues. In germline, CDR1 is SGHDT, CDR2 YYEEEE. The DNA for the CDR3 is TGTGCCAGCATCCTTAAGGGGGCGCCAGGCGAAAAACTGTTTTTT. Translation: CASILKGAPGEKLFF.

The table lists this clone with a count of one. CDR3 nucleotides: TGTGCCAGCAGTGGACTAGCGGGAGAGGGCACCGGGGAGCTGTTTTTT. Amino acid sequence: CASSGLAGEGTGELFF. The chain carries TRBV6-4 and TRBJ2-2; 12 bases are a match to TRBD2. Trimming at V came to 4 bases and at J to 4 bases, leaving 4 bases not matched to a gene. Germline lookup yields CDR1 MRHNA and CDR2 SNTAGT. There are 16 residues in the CDR3.

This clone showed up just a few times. This CDR3 is CASSGFSGRAGETQYF. The CDR3 region has the DNA TGTGCCAGCAGTGGCTTTAGCGGGAGGGCGGGGGAGACCCAGTACTTC. This sequence joins TRBV27 and TRBJ2-5; the match to TRBD2 covers 11 bases. The trim removed 5 bases at V and 5 bases at J, leaving 10 bases unmatched. Germline loops: CDR1 MNHEY, CDR2 SMNVEV (reference sequence). The CDR3 runs to 16 residues.

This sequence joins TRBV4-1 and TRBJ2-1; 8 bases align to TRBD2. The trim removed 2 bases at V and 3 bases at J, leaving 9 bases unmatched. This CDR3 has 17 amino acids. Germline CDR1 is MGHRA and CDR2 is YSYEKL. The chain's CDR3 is CASSQRAGLDFYNEQFF. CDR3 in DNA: TGCGCCAGCAGCCAAAGGGCGGGACTAGATTTCTACAATGAGCAGTTCTTC.

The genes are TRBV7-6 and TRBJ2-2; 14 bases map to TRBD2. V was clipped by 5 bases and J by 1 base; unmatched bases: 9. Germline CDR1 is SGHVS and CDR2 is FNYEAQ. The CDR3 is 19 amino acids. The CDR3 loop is CASSGGLAGVVGNTGELFF. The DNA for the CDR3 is TGTGCCAGCAGCGGGGGACTAGCGGGAGTGGTGGGGAACACCGGGGAGCTGTTTTTT.

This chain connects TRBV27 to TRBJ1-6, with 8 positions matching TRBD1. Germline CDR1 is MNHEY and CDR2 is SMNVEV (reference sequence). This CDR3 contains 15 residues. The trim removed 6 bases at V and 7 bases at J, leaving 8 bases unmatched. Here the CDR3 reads CASRTTGGSNSPLHF. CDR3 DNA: TGTGCCAGCAGGACAACAGGGGGAAGCAATTCACCCCTCCACTTT.

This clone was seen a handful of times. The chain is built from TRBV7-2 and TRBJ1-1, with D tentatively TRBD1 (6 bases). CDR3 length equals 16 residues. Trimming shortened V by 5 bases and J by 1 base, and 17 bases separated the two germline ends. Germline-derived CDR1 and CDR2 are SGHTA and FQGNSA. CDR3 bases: TGTGCCAGCAGCCACCAATCGGGGGGGCGGAACACTGAAGCTTTCTTT. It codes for CASSHQSGGRNTEAFF.

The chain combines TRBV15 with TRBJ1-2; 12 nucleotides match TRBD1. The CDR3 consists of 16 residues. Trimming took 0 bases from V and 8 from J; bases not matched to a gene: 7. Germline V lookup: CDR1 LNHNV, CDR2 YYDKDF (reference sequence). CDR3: CATSRDQGQGATGYTF. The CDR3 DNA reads TGTGCCACCAGCAGAGATCAGGGACAGGGGGCAACGGGCTACACCTTC.

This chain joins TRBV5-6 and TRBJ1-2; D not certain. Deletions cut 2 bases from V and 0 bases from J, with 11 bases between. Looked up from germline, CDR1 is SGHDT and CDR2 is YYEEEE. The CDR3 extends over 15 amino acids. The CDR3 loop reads CASSLMVQANYGYTF. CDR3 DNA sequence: TGTGCCAGCAGCTTAATGGTCCAGGCTAACTATGGCTACACCTTC.

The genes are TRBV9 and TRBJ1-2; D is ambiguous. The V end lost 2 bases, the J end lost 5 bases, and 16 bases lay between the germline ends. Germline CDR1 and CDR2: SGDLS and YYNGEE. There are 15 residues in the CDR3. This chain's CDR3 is CASSVSASFRYGYTF. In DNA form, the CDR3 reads TGTGCCAGCAGCGTGAGCGCCTCTTTTCGGTATGGCTACACCTTC.

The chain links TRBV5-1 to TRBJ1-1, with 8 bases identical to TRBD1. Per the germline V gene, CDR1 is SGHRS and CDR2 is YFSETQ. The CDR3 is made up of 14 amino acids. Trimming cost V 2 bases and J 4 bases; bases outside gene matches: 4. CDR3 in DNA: TGCGCCAGCAGCTTCAGGGGGCTTGGCACTGAAGCTTTCTTT. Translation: CASSFRGLGTEAFF.

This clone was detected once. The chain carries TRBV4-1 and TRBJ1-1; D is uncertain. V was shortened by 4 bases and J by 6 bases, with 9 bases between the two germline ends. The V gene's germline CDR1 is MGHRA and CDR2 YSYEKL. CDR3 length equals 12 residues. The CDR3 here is CASSLGESEAFF. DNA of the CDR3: TGCGCCAGCAGCCTTGGGGAGTCTGAAGCTTTCTTT.

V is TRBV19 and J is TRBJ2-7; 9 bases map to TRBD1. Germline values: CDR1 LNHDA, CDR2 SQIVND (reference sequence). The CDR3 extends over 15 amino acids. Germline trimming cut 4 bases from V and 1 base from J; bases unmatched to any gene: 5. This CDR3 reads CASSTRDRVSYEQYF. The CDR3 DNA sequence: TGTGCCAGTAGTACCCGGGACAGGGTTTCCTACGAGCAGTACTTC.

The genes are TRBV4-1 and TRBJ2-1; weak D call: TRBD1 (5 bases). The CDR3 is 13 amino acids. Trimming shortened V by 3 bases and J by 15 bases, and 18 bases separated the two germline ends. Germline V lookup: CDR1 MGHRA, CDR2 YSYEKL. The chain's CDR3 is CASSHPLDRVPFF. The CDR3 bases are TGCGCCAGCAGCCACCCCCTTGACAGAGTTCCGTTCTTC.

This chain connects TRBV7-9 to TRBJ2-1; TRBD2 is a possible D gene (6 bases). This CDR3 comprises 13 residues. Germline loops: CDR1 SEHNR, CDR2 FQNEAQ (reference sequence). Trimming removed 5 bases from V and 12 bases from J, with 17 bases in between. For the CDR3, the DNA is TGTGCCAGCAGCCCATACCCCGGCGGGGCGCAGTTCTTC. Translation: CASSPYPGGAQFF.

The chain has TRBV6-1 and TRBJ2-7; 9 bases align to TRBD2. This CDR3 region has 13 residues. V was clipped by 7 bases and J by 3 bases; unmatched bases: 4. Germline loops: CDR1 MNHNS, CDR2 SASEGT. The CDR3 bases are TGTGCCAGCACCTGGACTAGCGTCTACGAGCAGTACTTC. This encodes CASTWTSVYEQYF.

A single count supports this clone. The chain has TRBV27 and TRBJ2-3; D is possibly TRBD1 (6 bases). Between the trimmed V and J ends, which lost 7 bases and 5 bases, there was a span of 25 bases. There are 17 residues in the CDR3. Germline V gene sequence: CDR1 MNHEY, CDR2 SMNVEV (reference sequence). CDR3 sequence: CASNSRTGFEKVDTQYF. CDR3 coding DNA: TGTGCCAGCAATTCTCGAACAGGGTTTGAAAAGGTAGATACGCAGTATTTT.

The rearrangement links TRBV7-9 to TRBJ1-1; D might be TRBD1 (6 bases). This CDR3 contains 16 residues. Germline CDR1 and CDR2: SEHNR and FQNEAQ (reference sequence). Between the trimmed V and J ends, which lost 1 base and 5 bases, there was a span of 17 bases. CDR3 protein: CASSLDRDSVGTEAFF. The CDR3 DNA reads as TGTGCCAGCAGCTTAGACAGGGATAGTGTTGGTACTGAAGCTTTCTTT.

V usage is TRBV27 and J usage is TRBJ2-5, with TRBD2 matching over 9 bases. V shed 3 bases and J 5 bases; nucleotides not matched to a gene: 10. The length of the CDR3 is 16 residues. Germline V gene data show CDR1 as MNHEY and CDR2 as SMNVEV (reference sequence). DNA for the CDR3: TGTGCCAGCAGTTTTCTACTAGCGGGCCCACCGGAGACCCAGTACTTC. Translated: CASSFLLAGPPETQYF.

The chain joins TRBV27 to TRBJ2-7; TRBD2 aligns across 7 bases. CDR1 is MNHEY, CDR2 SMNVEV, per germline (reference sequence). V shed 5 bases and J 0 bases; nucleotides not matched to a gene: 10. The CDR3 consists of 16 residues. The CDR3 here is CASSPSAGTFSYEQYF. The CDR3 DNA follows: TGTGCCAGCAGTCCATCAGCGGGGACCTTCTCCTACGAGCAGTACTTC.

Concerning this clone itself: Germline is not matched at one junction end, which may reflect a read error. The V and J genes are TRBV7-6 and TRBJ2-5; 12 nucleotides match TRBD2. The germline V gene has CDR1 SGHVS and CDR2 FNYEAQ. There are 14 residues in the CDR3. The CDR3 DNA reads TGTGCCAGCAGCCTAGCGGGAGGGGTAGAGACCCAGTACTTC. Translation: CASSLAGGVETQYF. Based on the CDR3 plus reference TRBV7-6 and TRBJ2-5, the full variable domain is GAGVSQSPRYKVTKRGQDVALRCDPISGHVSLYWYRQALGQGPEFLTYFNYEAQQDKSGLPNDRFSAERPEGSISTLTIQRTEQRDSAMYRCASSLAGGVETQYFGPGTRLLVL.

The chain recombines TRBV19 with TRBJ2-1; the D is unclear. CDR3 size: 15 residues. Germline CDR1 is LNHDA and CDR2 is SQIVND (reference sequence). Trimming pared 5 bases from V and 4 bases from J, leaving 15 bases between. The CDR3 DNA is TGTGCCAGTAGTGTTACAGATAATCCATACAATGAGCAGTTCTTC. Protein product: CASSVTDNPYNEQFF.

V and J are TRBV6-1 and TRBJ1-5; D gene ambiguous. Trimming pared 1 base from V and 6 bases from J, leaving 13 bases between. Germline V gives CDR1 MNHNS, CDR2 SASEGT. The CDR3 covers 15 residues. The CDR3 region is CASSEVAATGQPQHF. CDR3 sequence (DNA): TGTGCCAGCAGTGAAGTCGCGGCCACTGGTCAGCCCCAGCATTTT.

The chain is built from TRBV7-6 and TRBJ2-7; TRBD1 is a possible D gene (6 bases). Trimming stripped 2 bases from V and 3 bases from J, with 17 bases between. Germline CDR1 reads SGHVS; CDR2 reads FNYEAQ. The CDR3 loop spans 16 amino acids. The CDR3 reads CASSLMLDRGIYEQYF. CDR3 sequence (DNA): TGTGCCAGCAGCTTAATGTTGGACAGAGGCATCTACGAGCAGTACTTC.

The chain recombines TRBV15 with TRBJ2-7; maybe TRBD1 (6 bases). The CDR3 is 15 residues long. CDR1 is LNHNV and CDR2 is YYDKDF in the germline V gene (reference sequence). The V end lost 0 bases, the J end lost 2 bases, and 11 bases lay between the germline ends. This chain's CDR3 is CATSRDTGSAYEQYF. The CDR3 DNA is TGTGCCACCAGCAGAGATACAGGGTCTGCCTACGAGCAGTACTTC.

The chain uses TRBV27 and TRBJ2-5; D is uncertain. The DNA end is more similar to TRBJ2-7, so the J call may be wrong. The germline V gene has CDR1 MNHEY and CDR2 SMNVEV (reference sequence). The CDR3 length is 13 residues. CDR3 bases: TGTGCCAGCAGTTTATCGATTTTCTACGAGCAGTACTTC. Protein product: CASSLSIFYEQYF.

This chain's CDR3 is CASSLTPNTEAFF. CDR3 in DNA: TGCGCCAGCAGCTTGACACCTAACACTGAAGCTTTCTTT. The chain couples TRBV5-1 to TRBJ1-1, with D hard to call. Looked up from germline, CDR1 is SGHRS and CDR2 is YFSETQ. Trimming removed 1 base at V and 2 bases at J, with 6 bases between. The CDR3 contains 13 residues.